This paragraph reports one TCR beta chain. This sample is drawn from a study of control samples from healthy donors and cancer patients. The data were produced by immunoSEQ multiplex PCR, yet TCRdb's version contains in-frame clones alone and is incomplete. This sample has about 110,000 clones, with around 89% found just once. The V and J ends lost 3 bases and 3 bases respectively, with 11 bases between them. The CDR3 loop spans 14 amino acids. The V gene's germline CDR1 is SGHAT and CDR2 FQNNGV. This receptor was taken from a woman in her 50s in good health. The material sequenced was blood. This chain joins TRBV11-2 and TRBJ1-2; D is possibly TRBD1 (6 bases). The CDR3 DNA is TGTGCCAGCAGCTTTGGTTCAGGGGACTATGGCTACACCTTC. This translates into CASSFGSGDYGYTF.